Below, one T cell receptor beta chain is given with its context. This record comes from a study of blood T cell repertoires in COVID-19. Study-level information: Spain, Italy and the United States supplied samples that represented acute and convalescent COVID-19. In each case, the material was cDNA or gDNA derived from T cells, B-cell-depleted T cells, or PBMCs.

V lost 2 bases and J lost 2; bases outside the gene matches: 4. Germline V gene sequence: CDR1 MNHNS, CDR2 SASEGT. The CDR3 runs 16 residues. Original data processing: Amplifying reference gene primers gave estimates of nucleated cell counts. Sequencing used immunoSEQ multiplex PCR; TCRdb keeps in-frame clones, though not all of them. That table furnishes V, J and clone size, whereas the DNA furnished D and trimming. Of fewer than 250,000 clones in the sample, around four fifths were seen once. The chain carries TRBV6-1 and TRBJ2-2, with 8 positions matching TRBD1. The clonotype originates from a woman aged 55-75 years with active or convalescent COVID-19. Sequences were obtained from peripheral blood. The DNA for the CDR3 is TGTGCCAGCAGTGAACGGACAGGGCCCAACACCGGGGAGCTGTTTTTT. This gives the protein CASSERTGPNTGELFF.